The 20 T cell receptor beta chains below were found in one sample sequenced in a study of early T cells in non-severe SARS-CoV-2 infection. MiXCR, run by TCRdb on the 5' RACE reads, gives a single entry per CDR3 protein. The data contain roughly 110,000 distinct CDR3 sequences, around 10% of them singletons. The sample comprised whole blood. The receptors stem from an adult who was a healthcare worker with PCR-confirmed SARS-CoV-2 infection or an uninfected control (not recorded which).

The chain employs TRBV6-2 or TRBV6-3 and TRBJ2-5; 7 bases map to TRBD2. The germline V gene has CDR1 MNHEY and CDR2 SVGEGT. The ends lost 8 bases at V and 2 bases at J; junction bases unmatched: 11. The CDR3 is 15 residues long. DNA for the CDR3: TGTGCCAGCCGTCGGACGCCCGGGGGGCAAGAGACCCAGTACTTC. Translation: CASRRTPGGQETQYF.

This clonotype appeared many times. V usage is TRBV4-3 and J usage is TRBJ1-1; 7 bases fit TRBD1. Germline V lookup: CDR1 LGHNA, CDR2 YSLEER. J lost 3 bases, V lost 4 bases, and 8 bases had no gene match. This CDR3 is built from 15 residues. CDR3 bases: TGCGCCAGCAGCCTCCAAAGGGGGCCGGACACTGAAGCTTTCTTT. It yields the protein CASSLQRGPDTEAFF.

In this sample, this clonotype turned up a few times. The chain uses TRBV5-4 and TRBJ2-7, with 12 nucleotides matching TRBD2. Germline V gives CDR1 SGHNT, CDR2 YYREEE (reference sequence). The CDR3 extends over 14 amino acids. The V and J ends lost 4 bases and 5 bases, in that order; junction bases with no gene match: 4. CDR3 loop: CASSTRLAGDEQYF. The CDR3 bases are TGTGCCAGCAGCACACGACTAGCGGGAGACGAGCAGTACTTC. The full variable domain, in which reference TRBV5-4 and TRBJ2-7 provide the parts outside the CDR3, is ETGVTQSPTHLIKTRGQQVTLRCSSQSGHNTVSWYQQALGQGPQFIFQYYREEENGRGNFPPRFSGLQFPNYSSELNVNALELDDSALYLCASSTRLAGDEQYFGPGTRLTVT.

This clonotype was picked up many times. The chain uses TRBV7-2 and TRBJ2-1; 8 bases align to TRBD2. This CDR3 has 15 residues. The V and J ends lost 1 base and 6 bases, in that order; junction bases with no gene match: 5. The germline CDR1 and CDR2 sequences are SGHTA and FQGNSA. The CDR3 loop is CASSLGLSGGNEQFF. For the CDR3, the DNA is TGTGCCAGCAGCTTAGGGTTGAGCGGGGGCAATGAGCAGTTCTTC.

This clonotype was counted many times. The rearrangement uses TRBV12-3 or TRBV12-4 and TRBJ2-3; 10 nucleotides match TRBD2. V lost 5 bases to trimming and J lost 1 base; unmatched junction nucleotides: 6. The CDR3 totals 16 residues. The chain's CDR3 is CASSTSGVRGTDTQYF. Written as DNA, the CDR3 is TGTGCCAGCAGTACTAGCGGGGTCCGGGGCACAGATACGCAGTATTTT.

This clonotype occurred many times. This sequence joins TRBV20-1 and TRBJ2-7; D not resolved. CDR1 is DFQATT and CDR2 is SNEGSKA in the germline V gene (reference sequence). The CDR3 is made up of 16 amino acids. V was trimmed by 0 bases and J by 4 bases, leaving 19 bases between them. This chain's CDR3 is CSARDRNAVEGYEQYF. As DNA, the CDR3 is TGCAGTGCTAGAGATAGGAACGCGGTGGAAGGGTACGAGCAGTACTTC.

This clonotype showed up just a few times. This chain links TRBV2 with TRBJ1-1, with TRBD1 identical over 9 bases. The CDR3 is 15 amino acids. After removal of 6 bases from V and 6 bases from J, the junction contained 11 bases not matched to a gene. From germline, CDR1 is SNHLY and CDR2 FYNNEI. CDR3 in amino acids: CASRHRDREAAEAFF. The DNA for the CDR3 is TGTGCCAGCAGACACCGGGACAGGGAAGCGGCTGAAGCTTTCTTT. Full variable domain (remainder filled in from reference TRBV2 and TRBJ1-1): EPEVTQTPSHQVTQMGQEVILRCVPISNHLYFYWYRQILGQKVEFLVSFYNNEISEKSEIFDDQFSVERPDGSNFTLKIRSTKLEDSAMYFCASRHRDREAAEAFFGQGTRLTVV.

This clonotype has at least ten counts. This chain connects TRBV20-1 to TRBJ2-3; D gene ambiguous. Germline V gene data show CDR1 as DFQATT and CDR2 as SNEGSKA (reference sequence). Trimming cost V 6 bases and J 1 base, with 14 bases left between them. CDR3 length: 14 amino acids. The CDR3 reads CSAPYTGGTDTQYF. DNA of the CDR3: TGCAGTGCGCCTTATACCGGCGGCACAGATACGCAGTATTTT.

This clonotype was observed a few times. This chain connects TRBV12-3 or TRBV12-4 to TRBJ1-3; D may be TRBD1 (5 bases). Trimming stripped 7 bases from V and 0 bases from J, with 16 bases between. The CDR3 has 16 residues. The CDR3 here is CASTTGALFSGNTIYF. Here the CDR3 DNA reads TGTGCCAGCACTACCGGGGCCTTATTCTCTGGAAACACCATATATTTT.

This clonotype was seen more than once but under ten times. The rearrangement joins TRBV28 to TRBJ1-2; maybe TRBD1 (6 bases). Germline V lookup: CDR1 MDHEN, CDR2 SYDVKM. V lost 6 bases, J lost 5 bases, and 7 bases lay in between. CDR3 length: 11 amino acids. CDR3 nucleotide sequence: TGTGCCAGCAGGGGGGCGTATGGCTACACCTTC. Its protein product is CASRGAYGYTF.

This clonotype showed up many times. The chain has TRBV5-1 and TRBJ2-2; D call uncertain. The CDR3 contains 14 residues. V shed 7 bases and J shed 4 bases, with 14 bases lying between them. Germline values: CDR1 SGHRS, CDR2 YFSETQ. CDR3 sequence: CASRPLALTGELFF. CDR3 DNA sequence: TGCGCCAGCCGGCCCTTGGCCCTCACCGGGGAGCTGTTTTTT.

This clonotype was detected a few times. The CDR3 sequence: CASRHRGAEAFF. CDR3 nucleotide sequence: TGTGCCAGCAGGCACCGCGGGGCAGAAGCTTTCTTT. The rearrangement uses TRBV6-6 and TRBJ1-1, with a tentative D call TRBD1 (5 bases). Germline loops: CDR1 MNHNY, CDR2 SVGAGI (reference sequence). This CDR3 comprises 12 residues. V shed 6 bases and J shed 8 bases, with 13 bases lying between them.

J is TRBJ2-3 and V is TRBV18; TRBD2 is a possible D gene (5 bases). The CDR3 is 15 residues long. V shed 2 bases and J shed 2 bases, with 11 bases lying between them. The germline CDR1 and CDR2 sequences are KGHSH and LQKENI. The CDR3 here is CASSPVIAFTDTQYF. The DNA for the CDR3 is TGTGCCAGCTCACCAGTTATAGCGTTCACAGATACGCAGTATTTT.

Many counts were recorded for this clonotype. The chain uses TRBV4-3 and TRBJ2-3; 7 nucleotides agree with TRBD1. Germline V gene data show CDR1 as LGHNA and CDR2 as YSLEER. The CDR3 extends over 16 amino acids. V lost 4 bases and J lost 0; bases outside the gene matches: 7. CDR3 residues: CASSRTRGISTDTQYF. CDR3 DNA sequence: TGCGCCAGCAGCCGAACCAGGGGGATAAGCACAGATACGCAGTATTTT.

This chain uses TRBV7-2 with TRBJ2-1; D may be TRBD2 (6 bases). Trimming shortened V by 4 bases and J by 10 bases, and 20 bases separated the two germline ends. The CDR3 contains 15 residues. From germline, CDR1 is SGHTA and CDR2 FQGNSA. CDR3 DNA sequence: TGTGCCAGCAGCTCGTGGAGGGCCGAGAGTTCGGAGCAGTTCTTC. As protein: CASSSWRAESSEQFF. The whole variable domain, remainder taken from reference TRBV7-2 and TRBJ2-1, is GAGVSQSPSNKVTEKGKDVELRCDPISGHTALYWYRQSLGQGLEFLIYFQGNSAPDKSGLPSDRFSAERTGGSVSTLTIQRTQQEDSAVYLCASSSWRAESSEQFFGPGTRLTVL.

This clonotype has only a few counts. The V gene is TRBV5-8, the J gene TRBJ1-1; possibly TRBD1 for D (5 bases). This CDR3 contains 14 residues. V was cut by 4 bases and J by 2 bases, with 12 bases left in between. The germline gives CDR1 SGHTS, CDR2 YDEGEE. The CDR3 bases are TGTGCCAGCAGCGAAGGGACTTTTAACACTGAAGCTTTCTTT. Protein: CASSEGTFNTEAFF. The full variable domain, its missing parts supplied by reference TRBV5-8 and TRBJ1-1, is EAGVTQSPTHLIKTRGQQATLRCSPISGHTSVYWYQQALGLGLQFLLWYDEGEERNRGNFPPRFSGRQFPNYSSELNVNALELEDSALYLCASSEGTFNTEAFFGQGTRLTVV.

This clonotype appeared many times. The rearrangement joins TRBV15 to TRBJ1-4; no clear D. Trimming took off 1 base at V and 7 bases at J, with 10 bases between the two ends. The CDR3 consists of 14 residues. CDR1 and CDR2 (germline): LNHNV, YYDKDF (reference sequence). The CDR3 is CATSRGGIGEKLFF. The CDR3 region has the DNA TGTGCCACCAGCAGAGGGGGTATCGGTGAAAAACTGTTTTTT.

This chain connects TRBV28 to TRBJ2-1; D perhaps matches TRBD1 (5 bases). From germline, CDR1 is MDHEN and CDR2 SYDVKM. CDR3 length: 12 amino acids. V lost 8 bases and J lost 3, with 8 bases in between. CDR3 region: CASGALYNEQFF. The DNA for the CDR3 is TGTGCCAGCGGGGCACTCTACAATGAGCAGTTCTTC.

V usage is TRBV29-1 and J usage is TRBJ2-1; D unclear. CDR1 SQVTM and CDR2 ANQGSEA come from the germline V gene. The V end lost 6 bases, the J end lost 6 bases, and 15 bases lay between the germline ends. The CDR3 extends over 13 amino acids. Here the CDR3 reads CSVETTGPNEQFF. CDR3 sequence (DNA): TGCAGCGTGGAGACCACCGGACCCAATGAGCAGTTCTTC.

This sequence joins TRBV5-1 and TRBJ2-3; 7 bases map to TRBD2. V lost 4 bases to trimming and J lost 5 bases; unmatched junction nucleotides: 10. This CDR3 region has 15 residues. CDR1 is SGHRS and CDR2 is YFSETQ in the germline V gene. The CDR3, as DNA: TGCGCCAGCAGCCCCGCCGCGGGAGTTCAAGATACGCAGTATTTT. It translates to CASSPAAGVQDTQYF.